These 23 T cell receptor beta chains came from one sample sequenced in a study of early T cells in non-severe SARS-CoV-2 infection. TCRdb fed the 5' RACE reads into MiXCR, producing one record per CDR3 protein. The repertoire holds about 83,000 distinct CDR3 sequences, with around 15% as singletons. Sequenced sample: whole blood. These receptors were obtained from an adult who was a healthcare worker with PCR-confirmed SARS-CoV-2 infection or an uninfected control (not recorded which).

This clonotype was detected ten times or more. This chain uses TRBV6-6 with TRBJ2-7; D is perhaps TRBD2 (6 bases). This CDR3 is built from 17 residues. CDR1 is MNHNY, CDR2 SVGAGI, per germline (reference sequence). Trimming removed 0 bases at V and 2 bases at J, with 17 bases between. The CDR3 DNA reads as TGTGCCAGCAGTTACTCGAGACCGATCGGAGGGACCTACGAGCAGTACTTC. Translated, it gives CASSYSRPIGGTYEQYF.

In this sample, this clonotype turned up many times. The chain uses TRBV15 and TRBJ2-4, with 8 bases fitting TRBD2. The CDR3 is 17 amino acids. Per germline, CDR1 LNHNV and CDR2 YYDKDF (reference sequence). Trimming cost V 0 bases and J 3 bases; bases outside gene matches: 7. The chain's CDR3 is CATSRETGGDGKNIQYF. CDR3 sequence (DNA): TGTGCCACCAGCAGAGAAACGGGAGGGGATGGCAAAAACATTCAGTACTTC.

DNA for the CDR3: TGTGCCAGCAGCCCTCAGGGTAGGGGGGAGACCCAGTACTTC. As protein: CASSPQGRGETQYF. The chain couples TRBV6-5 to TRBJ2-5; a weak D match, TRBD1 (6 bases). Germline V gene data show CDR1 as MNHEY and CDR2 as SVGAGI. V lost 6 bases and J 5 bases, leaving 16 bases between the germline ends. This CDR3 has 14 residues.

The chain uses TRBV3-1 and TRBJ2-5; a weak D match, TRBD2 (5 bases). This CDR3 is built from 11 residues. Trimming pared 4 bases from V and 7 bases from J, leaving 7 bases between. Looked up from germline, CDR1 is LGHDT and CDR2 is YNNKEL (reference sequence). The CDR3 region has the DNA TGTGCCAGCAGCCTTGGAGGGACCCAGTACTTC. It is translated as CASSLGGTQYF.

The chain uses TRBV6-5 and TRBJ2-1; D is unresolved. The CDR3 contains 13 residues. V was trimmed by 6 bases and J by 4 bases, leaving 10 bases between them. The germline V gene encodes CDR1 MNHEY and CDR2 SVGAGI. The CDR3 protein is CASRLTTYNEQFF. The CDR3 bases are TGTGCCAGCAGGCTAACTACATACAATGAGCAGTTCTTC.

This clonotype was found many times. The V call is TRBV11-2, the J call TRBJ1-3; no firm D call. CDR1 is SGHAT and CDR2 is FQNNGV in the germline V gene. V gave up 5 bases and J gave up 1 base, with 12 bases separating them. This CDR3 is 15 amino acids long. CDR3 sequence: CASSPSRTSGNTIYF. The CDR3 DNA sequence: TGTGCCAGCAGCCCCTCGAGGACTTCTGGAAACACCATATATTTT.

This clonotype occurred a few times. The chain employs TRBV7-2 and TRBJ1-1; no firm D call. V lost 7 bases, J lost 0 bases, and 9 bases lay in between. Germline CDR1 and CDR2: SGHTA and FQGNSA. The CDR3 has 13 residues. CDR3 coding DNA: TGTGCCAGCACCCCTTTCATGAACACTGAAGCTTTCTTT. Its protein product is CASTPFMNTEAFF.

The gene calls are TRBV5-1 and TRBJ2-1; D is undetermined. Germline V lookup: CDR1 SGHRS, CDR2 YFSETQ. The V end was cut by 2 bases, the J end by 5 bases, with 11 bases between. CDR3 length: 14 amino acids. The CDR3 DNA follows: TGCGCCAGCAGCTTAGCAGGCCCGAACAATGAGCAGTTCTTC. It specifies CASSLAGPNNEQFF.

This clonotype turned up a few times. V gene TRBV4-1 combines with J gene TRBJ1-4, with D tentatively TRBD1 (6 bases). Trimming pared 1 base from V and 7 bases from J, leaving 13 bases between. Germline CDR1 MGHRA, CDR2 YSYEKL. The CDR3 contains 15 residues. CDR3: CASSQVAGVAEKLFF. Written as DNA, the CDR3 is TGCGCCAGCAGCCAAGTCGCAGGGGTTGCTGAAAAACTGTTTTTT.

The chain links TRBV29-1 to TRBJ2-7; no definite D call. CDR1 and CDR2 (germline): SQVTM, ANQGSEA. The V and J ends lost 0 bases and 6 bases respectively, with 6 bases between them. The CDR3 runs to 11 residues. CDR3 DNA: TGCAGCGTTGAAGACACAGCCGAGCAGTACTTC. Amino acids: CSVEDTAEQYF.

J is TRBJ2-5 and V is TRBV9; D is possibly TRBD1 (5 bases). CDR1 is SGDLS, CDR2 YYNGEE, per germline. The CDR3 is made up of 14 amino acids. The V gene lost 0 bases and the J gene lost 3 bases, with 9 bases spanning the gap. In nucleotides, the CDR3 is TGTGCCAGCAGCGTAGCGACAGCCGAAGAGACCCAGTACTTC. Translated, it gives CASSVATAEETQYF.

This clonotype was seen repeatedly, ten times or more. The gene calls are TRBV21-1 and TRBJ1-5; the listed D gene, TRBD1, was not tested against the DNA. TRBV21-1 represents a pseudogene. CDR3 size: 13 residues. DNA of the CDR3: TGTGCCAGCAGCAGAGACAGGAATCAGCCCCAGCATTTT. Residues: CASSRDRNQPQHF.

V is TRBV6-6 and J is TRBJ1-5; tentative D call: TRBD1 (5 bases). The V gene's germline CDR1 is MNHNY and CDR2 SVGAGI (reference sequence). The CDR3 spans 17 residues. Trimming removed 3 bases at V and 0 bases at J, with 15 bases between. This chain's CDR3 is CASSYVLRGNSNQPQHF. CDR3 sequence (DNA): TGTGCCAGCAGTTATGTACTAAGGGGAAATAGCAATCAGCCCCAGCATTTT.

In its sample, this clonotype was seen a few times. V usage is TRBV4-1 and J usage is TRBJ1-6; TRBD1 is a possible D gene (5 bases). CDR1 and CDR2 (germline): MGHRA, YSYEKL. V lost 0 bases, J lost 7 bases, and 13 bases lay in between. This CDR3 is built from 16 residues. CDR3 region: CASSQDGAPGNSPLHF. The CDR3, as DNA: TGCGCCAGCAGCCAAGATGGGGCGCCCGGGAATTCACCCCTCCACTTT.

The rearrangement uses TRBV19 and TRBJ1-4; maybe TRBD1 (5 bases). Germline-derived CDR1 and CDR2 are LNHDA and SQIVND (reference sequence). The CDR3 is made up of 16 amino acids. Trimming took off 9 bases at V and 6 bases at J, with 23 bases between the two ends. The CDR3 here is CASSAIYGGGDEKLFF. CDR3 DNA sequence: TGTGCCAGCAGTGCAATATACGGGGGAGGCGATGAAAAACTGTTTTTT.

This clonotype has a count of ten or more. V gene TRBV12-3 or TRBV12-4 combines with J gene TRBJ1-1; TRBD1 agrees at 9 bases. V was clipped by 5 bases and J by 1 base; unmatched bases: 5. This CDR3 is built from 15 residues. In DNA, the CDR3 is TGTGCCAGCAGTGCCTGGGACAGGGCGAACACTGAAGCTTTCTTT. Amino acid sequence: CASSAWDRANTEAFF.

The chain uses TRBV7-2 and TRBJ2-1, with D perhaps matching TRBD2 (5 bases). Per germline, CDR1 SGHTA and CDR2 FQGNSA. The germline V and J ends were trimmed by 5 bases and 2 bases, with 7 bases remaining between them. The CDR3 is made up of 13 amino acids. CDR3 coding DNA: TGTGCCAGCAGCCCCGGGACCTACAATGAGCAGTTCTTC. It is translated as CASSPGTYNEQFF.

This clonotype was detected many times. Compared with germline, one end of the junction differs, possibly owing to a read error. The rearrangement links TRBV7-7 to TRBJ2-2, with a tentative D call TRBD2 (5 bases). CDR3 size: 15 residues. From germline, CDR1 is SSHAT and CDR2 FNYEAQ (reference sequence). The CDR3 nucleotides read TGTGCTAGCAGCCCCGACTACCTTAACACCGGGGAGCTGTTTTTT. It codes for CASSPDYLNTGELFF. Full variable domain (missing parts from reference TRBV7-7 and TRBJ2-2): GAGVSQSPRYKVTKRGQDVTLRCDPISSHATLYWYQQALGQGPEFLTYFNYEAQPDKSGLPSDRFSAERPEGSISTLTIQRTEQRDSAMYRCASSPDYLNTGELFFGEGSRLTVL.

The chain employs TRBV29-1 and TRBJ2-7; unclear D gene. V was cut by 6 bases and J by 2 bases, with 8 bases left in between. The CDR3 sequence is 11 residues long. Per the germline V gene, CDR1 is SQVTM and CDR2 is ANQGSEA. CDR3 loop: CSVVQAYEQYF. CDR3 nucleotides: TGCAGCGTCGTACAAGCCTACGAGCAGTACTTC.

This chain joins TRBV5-4 and TRBJ2-3; D not certain. Germline V lookup: CDR1 SGHNT, CDR2 YYREEE (reference sequence). Trimming removed 4 bases from V and 4 bases from J, with 13 bases in between. The CDR3 consists of 14 residues. The CDR3 DNA reads TGTGCCAGCAGCCCGGGTTTGTCCCCAGATACGCAGTATTTT. It translates to CASSPGLSPDTQYF.

V gene TRBV10-1 combines with J gene TRBJ1-1, with TRBD1 as a possible D gene (5 bases). V was cut by 2 bases and J by 7 bases, with 5 bases left in between. The CDR3 totals 11 residues. Per the germline V gene, CDR1 is WNHNN and CDR2 is SYGVQD (reference sequence). The CDR3 protein is CASSEGGEAFF. CDR3 DNA: TGCGCCAGCAGTGAGGGGGGTGAAGCTTTCTTT.

This clonotype was observed a handful of times. The V and J genes are TRBV2 and TRBJ2-7, with 8 bases that match TRBD1. With 6 bases clipped from V and 2 bases from J, the junction kept 6 bases outside the gene matches. The CDR3 runs to 14 residues. From germline, CDR1 is SNHLY and CDR2 FYNNEI. DNA for the CDR3: TGTGCCAGCAGCAGACAGGGGCCAACCTACGAGCAGTACTTC. This sequence encodes CASSRQGPTYEQYF.

The rearrangement uses TRBV28 and TRBJ2-6; D ambiguous. The CDR3 loop spans 15 amino acids. Between the trimmed V and J ends, which lost 3 bases and 2 bases, there was a span of 8 bases. Germline loops: CDR1 MDHEN, CDR2 SYDVKM. The CDR3 region is CASSFPGPGANVLTF. CDR3 nucleotide sequence: TGTGCCAGCAGTTTCCCGGGCCCTGGGGCCAACGTCCTGACTTTC.